Below, 10 T cell receptor beta chains from the same sample are listed, as sequenced in a study of HIV-infected children after antiretroviral therapy interruption. Unique molecular identifiers were included in an RNA-based 3' RACE TCR library. TCRdb re-derived calls from the 3' RACE reads in MiXCR, one entry per CDR3 protein. The sample holds 70,000 to 90,000 distinct CDR3 sequences, around 6.9% seen once. Specified treatment: PENTA 11 planned treatment interruption arm or continuous ART arm. Sample: CD45RA+ CD4+ T cells from PBMCs, pooled from several time points, taken from a donor given antiretroviral therapy, either interrupted or continuous. Subset denoted: naive CD4+ CD45RA+ CD45RO- T cells. The receptor source for this set is a pool of human donors with HIV.

This clonotype has at least ten counts. This chain uses TRBV20-1 with TRBJ2-5; D is undetermined. Germline V gene data show CDR1 as DFQATT and CDR2 as SNEGSKA (reference sequence). V was trimmed by 4 bases and J by 2 bases, leaving 14 bases between them. The length of the CDR3 is 14 residues. CDR3 DNA: TGCAGTGCTAATCCCCACGGAGCACAAGAGACCCAGTACTTC. Its protein product is CSANPHGAQETQYF.

This clonotype has ten or more counts. The rearrangement uses TRBV5-1 and TRBJ2-7; TRBD2 is a possible D gene (6 bases). This CDR3 is 15 amino acids long. Trimming pared 6 bases from V and 3 bases from J, leaving 19 bases between. CDR1 SGHRS and CDR2 YFSETQ come from the germline V gene. DNA of the CDR3: TGCGCCAGCAACTTAGGAGGGGAGGCCTACTACGAGCAGTACTTC. Translating gives CASNLGGEAYYEQYF.

The chain links TRBV19 to TRBJ1-2; the D gene is possibly TRBD1 (5 bases). This CDR3 is built from 14 residues. Looked up from germline, CDR1 is LNHDA and CDR2 is SQIVND (reference sequence). Deletions cut 2 bases from V and 2 bases from J, with 9 bases between. CDR3 sequence reads: CASSIPWTNYGYTF. The CDR3 DNA reads as TGTGCCAGTAGTATACCCTGGACAAACTATGGCTACACCTTC.

This clonotype has ten or more counts. This rearrangement joins TRBV10-3 to TRBJ2-6; TRBD1 is a possible D gene (6 bases). V was shortened by 2 bases and J by 1 base, with 12 bases between the two germline ends. Germline V gene data show CDR1 as ENHRY and CDR2 as SYGVKD. The CDR3 contains 17 residues. CDR3 amino acids: CAISERAGESGANVLTF. The CDR3, as DNA: TGTGCCATCAGTGAGAGGGCAGGGGAATCTGGGGCCAACGTCCTGACTTTC.

CDR3 in DNA: TGCAGCGTTGCGGGGAAACTAGCCAAAAACATTCAGTACTTC. Its translation: CSVAGKLAKNIQYF. This chain joins TRBV29-1 and TRBJ2-4; a weak D match, TRBD2 (5 bases). The germline gives CDR1 SQVTM, CDR2 ANQGSEA. The length of the CDR3 is 14 residues. V lost 4 bases to trimming and J lost 0 bases, with 10 bases between them.

This clonotype showed up just a few times. Being one base from a much bigger clone, this may be a read error. CDR3 sequence (DNA): TGTGTCAGCTCAGGGGGGTACGGCACAGATACGCAGTATTTT. It codes for CVSSGGYGTDTQYF. The chain carries TRBV5-8 and TRBJ2-3; D is possibly TRBD1 (7 bases). The germline V gene encodes CDR1 SGHTS and CDR2 YDEGEE. The CDR3 has 14 residues. The whole variable domain, remainder taken from reference TRBV5-8 and TRBJ2-3, is EAGVTQSPTHLIKTRGQQATLRCSPISGHTSVYWYQQALGLGLQFLLWYDEGEERNRGNFPPRFSGRQFPNYSSELNVNALELEDSALYLCVSSGGYGTDTQYFGPGTRLTVL.

This clonotype was detected ten times or more. One end of the junction is discordant with germline, which a read error may explain. The J gene is TRBJ2-4, the V gene TRBV6-4; D possibly corresponds to TRBD1 (6 bases). From germline, CDR1 is MRHNA and CDR2 SNTAGT. CDR3 length equals 12 residues. The CDR3 spells CASSGGQNTLYF. Written as DNA, the CDR3 is TGTGCCAGCAGTGGGGGGCAAAACACCTTGTACTTT.

This clonotype was counted ten times or more. The junction and the germline gene differ at one end; a read error may be behind it. This chain links TRBV5-6 with TRBJ1-5; D unclear. Per germline, CDR1 SGHDT and CDR2 YYEEEE. The CDR3 is 14 amino acids. CDR3 region: CASSLGQINHPQHF. In DNA, the CDR3 is TGTGCCAGCAGCTTGGGGCAGATTAATCACCCCCAGCATTTT.

This clonotype appeared a few times. This rearrangement joins TRBV7-2 to TRBJ1-3; 9 positions match TRBD1. Germline CDR1 reads SGHTA; CDR2 reads FQGNSA. This CDR3 has 15 amino acids. V was clipped by 4 bases and J by 4 bases; unmatched bases: 5. CDR3 protein: CASSSEGTGGNTIYF. The CDR3 region has the DNA TGTGCCAGCAGCTCAGAGGGGACAGGGGGAAACACCATATATTTT.

As for this clonotype: One base away lies a much larger clone, so this may be a sequencing read error. The rearrangement uses TRBV12-3 or TRBV12-4 and TRBJ1-1, with a weak D call TRBD1 (6 bases). The CDR3 runs 13 residues. Between the trimmed V and J ends, which lost 4 bases and 0 bases, there was a span of 6 bases. CDR3 DNA: TGTGCCAGCAGTTACAGGGTGAACACTGAAGCTTTCTTT. As protein: CASSYRVNTEAFF.